This T cell receptor (beta chain) was captured in a study of cytomegalovirus exposure and HLA in healthy donors. Study observations and caveats: Investigators reported about 160 TCR beta chains as tied to cytomegalovirus.

In the PCR, 60 Vbeta and 13 Jbeta primers were used. Assay: immunoSEQ multiplex PCR; the TCRdb copy retains only in-frame clones and omits some. Among 150,000 to 200,000 clones listed, around two thirds were seen once. Worth noting for this clone: What it binds is not known.

V shed 6 bases and J 2 bases; nucleotides not matched to a gene: 8. The germline V gene encodes CDR1 MNHNS and CDR2 SASEGT. CDR3 size: 15 residues. The TCR originated in a man younger than 40 in good health and CMV-seropositive. Sequenced material: PBMCs. The chain joins TRBV6-1 to TRBJ2-3; TRBD2 matches 7 bases. CDR3 amino acids: CASRGAGLATDTQYF. DNA of the CDR3: TGTGCCAGCAGGGGAGCGGGGTTGGCCACAGATACGCAGTATTTT.